Included here is one T cell receptor (beta chain) sequence, with context. Its binding antigen is unknown. No much larger clonotype is one base removed from it; base qualities were not supplied. The CDR3 spans 15 residues, from the cysteine through the phenylalanine. CDR3 DNA is the only sequence kept; it has 45 bases, read in frame from the first base. Trimming costs V 3 bases and J 0 bases, and their ends lie 8 bases apart. As encoded in the germline V gene (reference sequence), CDR1 is LNHDA while CDR2 is SQIVND. In the ophthalmopathy patients, disease was moderately to severely active, with a Clinical Activity Score of 3 or more, a NOSPECS grade of 4 or more, and a duration of less than 3 months. The study excluded patients with uncontrolled infections, other autoimmune diseases, pregnancy or lactation. Clinical symptoms, serum thyroxine and TRAb, thyroid ultrasound, and orbital computed tomography formed the basis for the diagnoses. Ficoll-Paque density gradient centrifugation was used to isolate PBMCs from approximately 10 ml of fresh peripheral blood. Trizol reagent was used to extract total RNA, and RNA quality was then checked on an Agilent 2100 Bioanalyzer.

The sample is drawn from a study of T cells in Graves' hyperthyroidism and ophthalmopathy (dated by TCRdb to the late 2010s). At the level of the whole study: Peripheral blood samples were taken at the time of initial diagnosis, prior to any treatment. To identify distinguishing TCR V-J signatures, a discovery cohort of around 100 patients was used, comprising under 45 with Graves' ophthalmopathy and some 60 with stable Graves' hyperthyroidism. Prospective prediction of ophthalmopathy was tested in an independent validation cohort of some 19 hyperthyroidism patients and around 16 patients who later progressed to ophthalmopathy. The roughly 100 discovery patients were divided at random into training and test sets in a 7:3 ratio. The study also compared thyroid tissue and blood T-cell repertoires from about six Graves' hyperthyroidism patients. Following sampling, methimazole starting at 30 mg daily was given to hyperthyroidism patients, and high-dose intravenous methylprednisolone was given to ophthalmopathy patients. The paper describes TCR Vbeta CDR3 sequencing of more than 120 peripheral blood samples, made up of fewer than 50 ophthalmopathy patients, some 80 hyperthyroidism patients and 17 progressor patients. The paper as a whole reports these results and caveats: No statistical method was used to fix the sample size in advance, and group allocation was not hidden from the investigators. In cross-validation, a model built on a 13 V-J signature told ophthalmopathy apart from stable hyperthyroidism with approximately 91% sensitivity and roughly 81% specificity, and in testing the same model reached 80%/75%. Most expanded thyroid clonotypes (frequency above 0.001) were also detected in blood, suggesting blood repertoires may reflect thyroid immune responses. In validation, progression to ophthalmopathy was predicted by the model with 70% to 71% sensitivity and roughly 76% specificity, a median of approximately 6.5 months before onset.

TCR beta CDR3 regions were amplified from RNA transcripts. The first round of RT-PCR for the TCR CDR3 was performed with the HTBI primer set and the Qiagen OneStep RT-PCR kit. Libraries were constructed in a second round of multiplex PCR, after which size selection and purification were performed. Libraries were sequenced paired-end with 100 bp reads on an Illumina HiSeq2000. In the original analysis: SOAPnuke was used to process the raw data, throwing out any read that contained adapters or uncalled bases, had a mean Phred below 15, or lacked an exact constant-primer or identifier match. COPE v1.2.5 was used to merge the high-quality paired reads, and each unique nucleotide sequence was defined as a clonotype. Clonotypes were aligned to IMGT TRBV, TRBD and TRBJ reference segments using MiTCR v1.1. Only V-J combinations with frequency above 0.0001, covering 99% to 99.2% of repertoires, were analysed. The TCS score was defined as the ratio of F50 (clonal expansion) to E x V (chaos), calculated using BLOSUM62-based TCRdist between CDR3 peptides within each V-J. Welch's t-statistics and random forest reduced 514 V-J features to about 12, which were used in a naive Bayes classifier (R e1071). The public reads were reanalyzed by TCRdb: fastp trimming at Q25, MiXCR alignment, in-frame beta chains only. Rows merge per CDR3 protein into single entries with the most common DNA and genes. V and J calls and clone size were set by TCRdb, not the authors. This sample gives roughly 500,000 distinct CDR3 sequences in total; 22% of them show up just once. The leading ten clones occupy approximately 49% of the sample.

The V gene is TRBV19 and the J gene is TRBJ2-2; the D gene is perhaps TRBD2, from 6 matching bases. The receptor was isolated from a woman in her seventies with Graves' ophthalmopathy. The specimen was blood. The CDR3 protein: CASSMGLTNTGELFF. The DNA sequence is TGTGCCAGTAGTATGGGACTTACGAACACCGGGGAGCTGTTTTTT.